Presented here are 13 T cell receptor beta chains from one specimen sequenced in a study of blood T cell repertoires in COVID-19. Assay: immunoSEQ multiplex PCR; the TCRdb copy retains only in-frame clones and omits some. The sample records about 270,000 clones, around 88% being singletons. Material: PBMCs or T cells enriched from blood (not recorded which). The receptors stem from a middle-aged woman with acute COVID-19.

V usage is TRBV11-2 and J usage is TRBJ1-1; 7 bases are a match to TRBD1. The CDR3 is 15 amino acids. Per the germline V gene, CDR1 is SGHAT and CDR2 is FQNNGV. V shed 5 bases and J 6 bases; nucleotides not matched to a gene: 12. The DNA of the CDR3 is TGTGCCAGCAGCACCTCCGTCGACAGGGTCTCTGAAGCTTTCTTT. Its translation: CASSTSVDRVSEAFF.

The chain uses TRBV7-2 and TRBJ1-2; D unresolved. The CDR3 consists of 14 residues. Germline CDR1 reads SGHTA; CDR2 reads FQGNSA. V lost 8 bases and J lost 8, with 21 bases in between. The CDR3 here is CASGAFMAEKGYTF. The CDR3 bases are TGTGCCAGCGGCGCGTTCATGGCGGAGAAGGGCTACACCTTC.

V and J are TRBV7-8 and TRBJ2-7; D gene ambiguous. This CDR3 region has 8 residues. V dropped 5 bases and J dropped 11 bases, with 4 bases sitting between them. Germline lookup yields CDR1 SGHVS and CDR2 FQNEAQ. Here the CDR3 reads CASSPEYF. The CDR3 region has the DNA TGTGCCAGCAGCCCCGAGTACTTC.

The J gene is TRBJ1-4, the V gene TRBV3-1 (or the pseudogene TRBV3-2); 7 bases match TRBD1. Germline V gene sequence: CDR1 LGHDT, CDR2 YNNKEL (reference sequence). This CDR3 spans 15 amino acids. J gave up 8 bases and V 5 bases, and 11 bases lay outside the gene matches. In DNA form, the CDR3 reads TGTGCCAGCAGCTCCTTACAGGGGACTTGGGAAAAACTGTTTTTT. Its translation: CASSSLQGTWEKLFF.

As concerns this clone: Other DNA sequences in the same sample also yield this CDR3. Here the CDR3 reads CASSLAGQMNTEAFF. CDR3 coding DNA: TGTGCCAGCAGCTTAGCGGGACAGATGAACACTGAAGCTTTCTTT. The genes are TRBV11-2 and TRBJ1-1, with 7 bases matching TRBD1. Germline V gives CDR1 SGHAT, CDR2 FQNNGV. Trimming took 1 base from V and 0 from J; bases not matched to a gene: 2. CDR3 length equals 15 residues. The full variable domain, with the rest looked up from reference TRBV11-2 and TRBJ1-1, is EAGVAQSPRYKIIEKRQSVAFWCNPISGHATLYWYQQILGQGPKLLIQFQNNGVVDDSQLPKDRFSAERLKGVDSTLKIQPAKLEDSAVYLCASSLAGQMNTEAFFGQGTRLTVV.

CDR3 DNA: TGTGCCAGCAGCCTCGGGACTAGCGGGAGGGCGGCTGAGCAGTTCTTC. This codes for CASSLGTSGRAAEQFF. The rearrangement uses TRBV11-3 and TRBJ2-1; 16 bases map to TRBD2. The CDR3 covers 16 residues. J gave up 9 bases and V 5 bases, and 7 bases lay outside the gene matches. The germline gives CDR1 SGHNT, CDR2 YENEEA.

This chain uses TRBV2 with TRBJ1-1, with D possibly being TRBD1 (5 bases). Germline lookup yields CDR1 SNHLY and CDR2 FYNNEI. The V end lost 1 base, the J end lost 10 bases, and 13 bases lay between the germline ends. This CDR3 has 13 amino acids. CDR3: CASSEEGLGGAFF. The CDR3 DNA follows: TGTGCCAGCAGTGAAGAGGGGCTCGGGGGAGCTTTCTTT.

This chain connects TRBV9 to TRBJ1-2, with D maybe TRBD1 (6 bases). CDR3 length: 17 residues. From germline, CDR1 is SGDLS and CDR2 YYNGEE. With 0 bases removed from V and 2 bases from J, the gap between germline ends came to 17 bases. This CDR3 is CASSVAPTDSRNYGYTF. CDR3 nucleotides: TGTGCCAGCAGCGTAGCCCCCACGGACAGCCGCAACTATGGCTACACCTTC.

This clone has just one count. The V gene is TRBV1, the J gene TRBJ2-7; the D call of TRBD1 is as the table states it, not checked on the DNA. TRBV1 is a documented pseudogene. This CDR3 contains 15 residues. DNA for the CDR3: TGCACCAGCAGCCGGCACAGGGGGATCACCTACGAGCAGTACTTC. This sequence encodes CTSSRHRGITYEQYF.

This chain joins TRBV27 and TRBJ2-4; TRBD2 might be the D (6 bases). Trimming removed 3 bases from V and 8 bases from J, with 11 bases in between. Looked up from germline, CDR1 is MNHEY and CDR2 is SMNVEV (reference sequence). This CDR3 has 13 amino acids. The CDR3 spells CASSFKPGDIQYF. Here the CDR3 DNA reads TGTGCCAGCAGTTTTAAACCGGGAGACATTCAGTACTTC.

The CDR3 is CASSGYRVENTEAFF. The CDR3 nucleotides are TGTGCCAGTAGTGGGTACAGGGTGGAGAACACTGAAGCTTTCTTT. The chain couples TRBV19 to TRBJ1-1, with D possibly TRBD1 on 6 matching bases. V lost 5 bases, J lost 1 base, and 14 bases lay in between. In germline, CDR1 is LNHDA, CDR2 SQIVND (reference sequence). The CDR3 totals 15 residues. Full variable domain (outside the CDR3, taken from reference TRBV19 and TRBJ1-1): DGGITQSPKYLFRKEGQNVTLSCEQNLNHDAMYWYRQDPGQGLRLIYYSQIVNDFQKGDIAEGYSVSREKKESFPLTVTSAQKNPTAFYLCASSGYRVENTEAFFGQGTRLTVV.

V is TRBV21-1 and J is TRBJ2-5; the table's D call, TRBD2, has no DNA check behind it. TRBV21-1 is classified as a pseudogene. The CDR3 totals 18 residues. The CDR3 spells CASRGRRGEQKYQETQYF. The CDR3 DNA is TGTGCCAGCCGAGGAAGGCGGGGGGAACAGAAGTACCAAGAGACCCAGTACTTC.

The table lists this clone with a few counts. The chain links TRBV10-2 to TRBJ2-7; TRBD2 is a possible D gene (7 bases). Per germline, CDR1 WSHSY and CDR2 SAAADI. This CDR3 comprises 16 residues. The V gene lost 2 bases and the J gene lost 3 bases, with 17 bases spanning the gap. This CDR3 reads CASSEPRGGGYYEQYF. The DNA for the CDR3 is TGCGCCAGCAGTGAGCCGAGGGGGGGAGGTTACTACGAGCAGTACTTC.